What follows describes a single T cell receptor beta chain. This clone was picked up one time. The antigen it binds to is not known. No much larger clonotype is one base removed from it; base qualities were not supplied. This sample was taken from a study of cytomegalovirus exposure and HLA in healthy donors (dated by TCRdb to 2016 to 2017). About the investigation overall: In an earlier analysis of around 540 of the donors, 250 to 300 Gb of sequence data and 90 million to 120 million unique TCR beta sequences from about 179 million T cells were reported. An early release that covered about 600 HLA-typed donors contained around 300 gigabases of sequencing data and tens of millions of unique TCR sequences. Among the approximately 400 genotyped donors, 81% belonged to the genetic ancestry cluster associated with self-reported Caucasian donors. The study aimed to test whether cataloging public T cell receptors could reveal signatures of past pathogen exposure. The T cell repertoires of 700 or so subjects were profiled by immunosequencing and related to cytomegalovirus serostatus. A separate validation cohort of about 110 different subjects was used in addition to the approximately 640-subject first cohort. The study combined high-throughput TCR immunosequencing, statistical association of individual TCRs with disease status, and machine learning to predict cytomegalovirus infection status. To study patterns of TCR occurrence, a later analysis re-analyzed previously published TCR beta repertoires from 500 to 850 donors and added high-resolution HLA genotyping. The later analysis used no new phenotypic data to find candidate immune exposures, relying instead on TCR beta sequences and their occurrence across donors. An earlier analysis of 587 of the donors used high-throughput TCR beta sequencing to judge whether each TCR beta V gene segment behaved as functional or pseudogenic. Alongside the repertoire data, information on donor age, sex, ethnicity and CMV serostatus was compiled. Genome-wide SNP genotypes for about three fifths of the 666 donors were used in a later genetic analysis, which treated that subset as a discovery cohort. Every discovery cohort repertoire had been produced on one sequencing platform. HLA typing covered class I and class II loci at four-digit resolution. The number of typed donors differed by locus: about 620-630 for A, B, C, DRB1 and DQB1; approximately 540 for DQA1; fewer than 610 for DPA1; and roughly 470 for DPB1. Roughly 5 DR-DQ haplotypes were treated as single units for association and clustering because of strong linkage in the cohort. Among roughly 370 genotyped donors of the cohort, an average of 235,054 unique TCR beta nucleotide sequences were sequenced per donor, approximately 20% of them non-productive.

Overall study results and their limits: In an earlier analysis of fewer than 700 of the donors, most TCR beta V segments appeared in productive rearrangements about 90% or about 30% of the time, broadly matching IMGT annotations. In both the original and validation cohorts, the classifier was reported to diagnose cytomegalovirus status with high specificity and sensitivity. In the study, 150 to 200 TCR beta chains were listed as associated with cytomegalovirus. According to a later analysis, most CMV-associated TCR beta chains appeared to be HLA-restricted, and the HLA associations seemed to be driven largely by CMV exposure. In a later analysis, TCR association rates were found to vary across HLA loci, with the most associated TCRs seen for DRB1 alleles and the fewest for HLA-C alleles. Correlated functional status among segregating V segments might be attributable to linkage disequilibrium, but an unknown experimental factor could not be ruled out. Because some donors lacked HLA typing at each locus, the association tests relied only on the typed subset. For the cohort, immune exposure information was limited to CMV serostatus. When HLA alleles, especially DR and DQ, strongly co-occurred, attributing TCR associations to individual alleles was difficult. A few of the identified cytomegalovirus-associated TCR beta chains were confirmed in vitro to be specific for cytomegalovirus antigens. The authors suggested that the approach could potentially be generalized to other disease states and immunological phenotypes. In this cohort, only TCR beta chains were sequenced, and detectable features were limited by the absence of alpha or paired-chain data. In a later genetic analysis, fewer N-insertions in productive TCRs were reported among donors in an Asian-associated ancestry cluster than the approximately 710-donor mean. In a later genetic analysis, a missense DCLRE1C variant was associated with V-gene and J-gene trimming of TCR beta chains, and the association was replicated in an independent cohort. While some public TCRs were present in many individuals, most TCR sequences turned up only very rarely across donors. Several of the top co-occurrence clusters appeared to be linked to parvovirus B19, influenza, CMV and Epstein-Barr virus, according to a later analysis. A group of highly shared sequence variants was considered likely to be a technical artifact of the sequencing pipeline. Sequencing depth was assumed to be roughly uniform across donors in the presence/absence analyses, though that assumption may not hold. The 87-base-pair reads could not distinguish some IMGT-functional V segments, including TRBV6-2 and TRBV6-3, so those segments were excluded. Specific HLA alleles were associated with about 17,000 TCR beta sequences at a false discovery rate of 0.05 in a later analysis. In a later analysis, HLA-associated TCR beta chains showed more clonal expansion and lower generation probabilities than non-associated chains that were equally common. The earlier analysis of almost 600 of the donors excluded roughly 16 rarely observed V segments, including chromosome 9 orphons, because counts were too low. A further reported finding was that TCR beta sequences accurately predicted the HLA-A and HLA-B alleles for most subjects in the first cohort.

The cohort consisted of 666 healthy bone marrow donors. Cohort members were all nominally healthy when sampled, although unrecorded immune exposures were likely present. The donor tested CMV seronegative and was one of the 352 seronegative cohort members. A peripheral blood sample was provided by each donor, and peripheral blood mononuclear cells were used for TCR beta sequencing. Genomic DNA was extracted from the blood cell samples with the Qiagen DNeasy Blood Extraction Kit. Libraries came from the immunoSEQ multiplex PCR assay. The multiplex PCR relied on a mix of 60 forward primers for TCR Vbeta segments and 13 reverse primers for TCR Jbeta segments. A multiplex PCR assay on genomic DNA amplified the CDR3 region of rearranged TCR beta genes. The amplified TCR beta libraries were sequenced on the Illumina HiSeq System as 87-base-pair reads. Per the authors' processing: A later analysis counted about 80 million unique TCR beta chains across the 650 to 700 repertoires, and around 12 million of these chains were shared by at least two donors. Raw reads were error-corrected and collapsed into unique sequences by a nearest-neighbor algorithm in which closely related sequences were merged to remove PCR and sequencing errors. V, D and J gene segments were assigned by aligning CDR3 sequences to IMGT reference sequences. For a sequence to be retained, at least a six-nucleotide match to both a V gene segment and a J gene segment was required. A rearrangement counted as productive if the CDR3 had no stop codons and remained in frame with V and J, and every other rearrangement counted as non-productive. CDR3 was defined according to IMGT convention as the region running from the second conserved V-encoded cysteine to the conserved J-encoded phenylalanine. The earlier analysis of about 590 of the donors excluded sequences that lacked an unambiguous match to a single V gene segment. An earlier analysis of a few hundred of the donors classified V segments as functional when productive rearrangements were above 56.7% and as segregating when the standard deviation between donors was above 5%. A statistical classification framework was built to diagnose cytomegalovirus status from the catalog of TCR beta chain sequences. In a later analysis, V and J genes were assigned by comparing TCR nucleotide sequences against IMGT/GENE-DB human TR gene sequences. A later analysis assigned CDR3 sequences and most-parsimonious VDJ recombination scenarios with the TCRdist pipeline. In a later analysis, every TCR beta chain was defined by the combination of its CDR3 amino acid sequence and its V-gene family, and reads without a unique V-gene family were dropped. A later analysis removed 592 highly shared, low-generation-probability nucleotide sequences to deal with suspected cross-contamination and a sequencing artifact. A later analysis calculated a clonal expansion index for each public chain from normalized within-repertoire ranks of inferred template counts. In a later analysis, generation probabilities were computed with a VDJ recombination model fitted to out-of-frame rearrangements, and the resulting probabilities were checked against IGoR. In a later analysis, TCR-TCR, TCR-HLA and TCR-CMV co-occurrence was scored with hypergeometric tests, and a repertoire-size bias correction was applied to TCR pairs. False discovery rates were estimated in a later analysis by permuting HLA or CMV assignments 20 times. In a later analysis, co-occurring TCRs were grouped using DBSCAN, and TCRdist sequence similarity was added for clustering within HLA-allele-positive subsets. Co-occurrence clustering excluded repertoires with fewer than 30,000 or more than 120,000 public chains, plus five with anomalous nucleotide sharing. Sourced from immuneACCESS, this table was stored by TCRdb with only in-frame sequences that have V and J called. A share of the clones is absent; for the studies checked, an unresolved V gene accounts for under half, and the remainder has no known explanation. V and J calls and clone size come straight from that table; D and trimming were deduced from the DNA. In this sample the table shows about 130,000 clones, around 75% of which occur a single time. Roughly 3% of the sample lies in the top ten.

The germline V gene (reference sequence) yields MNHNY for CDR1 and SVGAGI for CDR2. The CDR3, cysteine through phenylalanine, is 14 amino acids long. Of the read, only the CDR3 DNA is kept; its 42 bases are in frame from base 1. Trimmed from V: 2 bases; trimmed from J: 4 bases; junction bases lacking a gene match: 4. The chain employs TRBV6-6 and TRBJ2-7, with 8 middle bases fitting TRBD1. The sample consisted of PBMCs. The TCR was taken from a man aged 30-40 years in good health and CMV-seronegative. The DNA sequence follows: TGTGCCAGCAGTTACGCAACAGGGGGATACGAGCAGTACTTC. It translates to CASSYATGGYEQYF.